This record concerns one T cell receptor (beta chain) sequence. Its antigen remains unknown. This CDR3 contains 15 residues. Germline V CDR1 and CDR2: SGDLS, YYNGEE. With 4 bases removed from V and 2 bases from J, the gap between germline ends came to 16 bases. The data belong to a study of CD8+CD57+ T cells in acquired aplastic anemia. Study in general: Across the sorted CD4+ and CD8+ cells, DNA amounts averaged around 3.2 ug.

Regarding the study as a whole: In common between the patients and the controls were more than 25 CD8+ CDR3 sequences. The CD8+ Simpson's diversity of patients and controls was not significantly different.

TCR beta VDJ and CDR3 were profiled, and genomic DNA was the template. In TCRdb, the reads were re-called with MiXCR into one record per CDR3 protein. The sample contains 150,000 to 200,000 distinct CDR3 sequences, roughly 63% of which appear only once. The sample consisted of sorted CD4+, CD8+, or CD8+CD57+ T cells (not recorded which) from PBMCs. This chain joins TRBV9 and TRBJ2-7; tentative D call: TRBD2 (6 bases). The origin of this receptor is a human donor in good health. CDR3: CASSPHGTDAYEQYF. The CDR3, as DNA: TGTGCCAGCAGCCCCCATGGGACTGACGCCTACGAGCAGTACTTC.